Included here is one TCR beta chain sequence, with context. What it recognizes is unknown. This sample is part of a study of lymphopenia after photon versus proton radiotherapy. General study results and limits: Only patients who died were analyzed for survival; proton advantage is unproven. After the lymphocyte nadir, photon-treated repertoires showed oligoclonal expansion, especially of CD8+ Temra cells. A bigger post-nadir fall in TCR diversity correlated inversely with survival time in deceased patients. Proton therapy kept repertoires fairly stable, unlike photons, which gained effector/memory cells.

Germline CDR1 and CDR2: SGHRS and YFSETQ. The CDR3 sequence is 13 residues long. Trimming removed 0 bases from V and 3 bases from J, with 7 bases in between. Using immunoSEQ multiplex PCR, the repertoire was profiled, and TCRdb retains in-frame clones only, with some absent. In the table there are 55,000 to 70,000 clones, approximately 91% of which are singletons. Here the sequenced sample was peripheral blood, taken from a patient treated with photon-based radiotherapy. The TCR sequence derives from a woman in her sixties or seventies with pancreatic cancer. The chain carries TRBV5-1 and TRBJ2-7; D is perhaps TRBD1 (6 bases). The CDR3 loop is CASSLDRVYEQYF. The CDR3, as DNA: TGCGCCAGCAGCTTGGACAGGGTCTACGAGCAGTACTTC.